The 21 T cell receptor beta chains in this list originate from one sample, sequenced in a study of radiotherapy plus CTLA-4 blockade in lung cancer. Assay used: immunoSEQ multiplex PCR; TCRdb lists only in-frame clones, some missing. Of 60,000 to 85,000 clones in the sample, about 87% were seen once. Material: peripheral blood, obtained from a patient treated with radiotherapy plus ipilimumab. The receptors were gathered from a human donor with non-small cell lung cancer who had stable disease on radiotherapy plus ipilimumab.

This chain links TRBV28 with TRBJ2-7, with 11 bases that match TRBD2. The ends lost 8 bases at V and 5 bases at J; junction bases unmatched: 8. The CDR3 spans 14 residues. Germline assignment: CDR1 MDHEN and CDR2 SYDVKM. The CDR3 DNA reads TGTGCCAGCGGCTTACTAGCGGGAGACCACGAGCAGTACTTC. Its translation: CASGLLAGDHEQYF.

This clone appeared a few times. The chain is built from TRBV13 and TRBJ1-5; tentatively, D is TRBD1 (6 bases). Trimming shortened V by 3 bases and J by 2 bases, and 11 bases separated the two germline ends. CDR3 size: 15 residues. From germline, CDR1 is PRHDT and CDR2 FYEKMQ (reference sequence). CDR3 DNA: TGTGCCAGCAGCTTGCGGAGGGGGGGCAATCAGCCCCAGCATTTT. Amino acid sequence: CASSLRRGGNQPQHF.

This clone was counted once. This rearrangement joins TRBV12-5 to TRBJ2-2; no clear D gene. CDR3 length: 12 amino acids. The V end was cut by 3 bases, the J end by 8 bases, with 7 bases between. The germline gives CDR1 LGHNT, CDR2 FRNRAP. CDR3 residues: CASGLGTGELFF. The CDR3 DNA follows: TGTGCTAGTGGTTTAGGCACGGGGGAGCTGTTTTTT.

The chain couples TRBV4-1 to TRBJ2-6; 9 bases align to TRBD1. Germline V gene data show CDR1 as MGHRA and CDR2 as YSYEKL. The CDR3 is made up of 19 amino acids. V lost 4 bases to trimming and J lost 2 bases; unmatched junction nucleotides: 12. CDR3 residues: CASSPAADRGEAGANVLTF. CDR3 bases: TGCGCCAGCAGCCCCGCCGCGGACAGGGGAGAGGCTGGGGCCAACGTCCTGACTTTC.

On this clone: Relative to the germline gene, one junction end is altered; a read error may explain this. The chain couples TRBV7-6 to TRBJ1-2; D might be TRBD1 (6 bases). This CDR3 contains 13 residues. The germline CDR1 and CDR2 sequences are SGHVS and FNYEAQ. The DNA for the CDR3 is TGTGCCAGCAGCGCCCGGGACACACTGGGGTTTGCCTTC. It is translated as CASSARDTLGFAF. Together with reference TRBV7-6 and TRBJ1-2, the CDR3 gives the full variable domain: GAGVSQSPRYKVTKRGQDVALRCDPISGHVSLYWYRQALGQGPEFLTYFNYEAQQDKSGLPNDRFSAERPEGSISTLTIQRTEQRDSAMYRCASSARDTLGFAFGSGTRLTVV.

The chain combines TRBV9 with TRBJ2-1; no clear D gene. The CDR3 has 15 amino acids. Trimming removed 2 bases from V and 0 bases from J, with 9 bases in between. Germline CDR1 and CDR2: SGDLS and YYNGEE. The CDR3 sequence is CASSVDLSSYNEQFF. DNA of the CDR3: TGTGCCAGCAGCGTGGATCTAAGCTCCTACAATGAGCAGTTCTTC.

This clone was detected once. V gene TRBV6-4 combines with J gene TRBJ2-2; TRBD1 or TRBD2 may be the D gene (6 bases each). This CDR3 is 14 amino acids long. From germline, CDR1 is MRHNA and CDR2 SNTAGT. The V and J ends lost 2 bases and 7 bases respectively, with 11 bases between them. The CDR3, as DNA: TGTGCCAGCAGTGACCAAGGGGGGATCGGGGAGCTGTTTTTT. Amino acid sequence: CASSDQGGIGELFF.

The rearrangement joins TRBV30 to TRBJ2-3; 9 nucleotides agree with TRBD2. The CDR3 covers 15 residues. Per the germline V gene, CDR1 is GTSNPN and CDR2 is SVGIG (reference sequence). Losses at the gene ends were 4 bases for V and 0 bases for J; bases not matched to a gene: 5. The CDR3 region has the DNA TGTGCCTGGACCCGGACTAGCGTTAGCACAGATACGCAGTATTTT. Translating it yields CAWTRTSVSTDTQYF.

The chain is built from TRBV5-5 and TRBJ1-6, with 7 nucleotides matching TRBD1. Unmatched junction bases numbered 13, after V lost 4 bases and J lost 0 bases. Per the germline V gene, CDR1 is SGHKS and CDR2 is YYEKEE (reference sequence). The length of the CDR3 is 19 residues. The DNA for the CDR3 is TGTGCCAGCAGCAGGTCTGGGGGACAGCCGAGCTCCTATAATTCACCCCTCCACTTT. Translating it yields CASSRSGGQPSSYNSPLHF.

A single count supports this clone. This chain joins TRBV19 and TRBJ1-5; 8 nucleotides match TRBD1. Germline lookup yields CDR1 LNHDA and CDR2 SQIVND (reference sequence). The V gene end was trimmed by 2 bases and the J gene end by 3 bases; junction bases not matched to a gene: 6. The CDR3 loop spans 16 amino acids. The CDR3 loop is CASSIYTTGDNQPQHF. CDR3 bases: TGTGCCAGTAGTATATACACGACAGGGGACAATCAGCCCCAGCATTTT.

The CDR3 DNA is TGTGCCAGCAGCCCGACTAGCGGGGGCTTTTCCTACGAGCAGTACTTC. Its translation: CASSPTSGGFSYEQYF. The chain links TRBV14 to TRBJ2-7; the match to TRBD2 covers 12 bases. Germline V gene lookup returns CDR1 SGHDN and CDR2 FVKESK. The V segment lost 4 bases and the J segment 1 base; nucleotides outside the gene matches: 5. The CDR3 loop spans 16 amino acids. Full variable domain (remainder filled in from reference TRBV14 and TRBJ2-7): EAGVTQFPSHSVIEKGQTVTLRCDPISGHDNLYWYRRVMGKEIKFLLHFVKESKQDESGMPNNRFLAERTGGTYSTLKVQPAELEDSGVYFCASSPTSGGFSYEQYFGPGTRLTVT.

V is TRBV28 and J is TRBJ1-1; no clear D gene. Germline CDR1 is MDHEN and CDR2 is SYDVKM. V was trimmed by 3 bases and J by 2 bases, leaving 19 bases between them. The CDR3 spans 17 residues. The chain's CDR3 is CASSFMPGGKKNTEAFF. As DNA, the CDR3 is TGTGCCAGCAGTTTCATGCCCGGAGGGAAAAAAAACACTGAAGCTTTCTTT.

This clone has only one observation. The V call is TRBV2, the J call TRBJ1-2; no clear D gene. Deletions cut 6 bases from V and 5 bases from J, with 10 bases between. The V gene's germline CDR1 is SNHLY and CDR2 FYNNEI. The CDR3 is made up of 12 amino acids. CDR3 in DNA: TGTGCCAGCAGACCCACACAGTATGGCTACACCTTC. This gives the protein CASRPTQYGYTF.

Concerning this clone itself: The CDR3 ends on some other residue instead of the conserved phenylalanine or tryptophan, so this is likely a read error. The CDR3 DNA sequence: TGTGCCTGGAAGAAGGGGGCGGTCGATGTCAACACCGGGGAGCTGTTTCTT. Translated, it gives CAWKKGAVDVNTGELFL. J is TRBJ2-2 and V is TRBV30; the match to TRBD1 covers 7 bases. With 4 bases clipped from V and 2 bases from J, the junction kept 13 bases outside the gene matches. This CDR3 contains 17 residues. Germline V gives CDR1 GTSNPN, CDR2 SVGIG (reference sequence).

This clone came up once. The chain recombines TRBV18 with TRBJ2-7; perhaps TRBD1 as D (6 bases). This CDR3 has 12 residues. Germline values: CDR1 KGHSH, CDR2 LQKENI. The germline V and J ends were trimmed by 4 bases and 6 bases, with 10 bases remaining between them. The CDR3 region has the DNA TGTGCCAGCTCACTTTTGACAGGCGAGCAGTACTTC. This gives the protein CASSLLTGEQYF.

The J gene is TRBJ2-7, the V gene TRBV5-8; 7 bases map to TRBD1. Germline trimming cut 2 bases from V and 6 bases from J; bases unmatched to any gene: 8. The CDR3 length is 14 residues. Germline V gene sequence: CDR1 SGHTS, CDR2 YDEGEE. The CDR3 sequence: CASSFFRGTREQYF. As DNA, the CDR3 is TGTGCCAGCAGCTTTTTCAGGGGGACACGCGAGCAGTACTTC. The full variable domain, rest sourced from reference TRBV5-8 and TRBJ2-7, is EAGVTQSPTHLIKTRGQQATLRCSPISGHTSVYWYQQALGLGLQFLLWYDEGEERNRGNFPPRFSGRQFPNYSSELNVNALELEDSALYLCASSFFRGTREQYFGPGTRLTVT.

V gene TRBV27 combines with J gene TRBJ1-1; tentative D call: TRBD1 (6 bases). The V and J ends lost 5 bases and 4 bases respectively, with 20 bases between them. CDR1 MNHEY and CDR2 SMNVEV come from the germline V gene (reference sequence). The CDR3 is made up of 16 amino acids. Written as DNA, the CDR3 is TGTGCCAGCAGTCCCCTCCTTTTACAGGGATCCACTGAAGCTTTCTTT. Its protein is CASSPLLLQGSTEAFF.

This clone was observed a single time. The CDR3 bases are TGTGCCAGCCGGGCCCAGGGAATCGATGAGCAGTTCTTC. Translation: CASRAQGIDEQFF. The chain couples TRBV28 to TRBJ2-1, with D perhaps matching TRBD1 (5 bases). The CDR3 runs to 13 residues. Per germline, CDR1 MDHEN and CDR2 SYDVKM. V dropped 8 bases and J dropped 8 bases, with 16 bases sitting between them.

The rearrangement uses TRBV7-6 and TRBJ2-5, with TRBD1 identical over 8 bases. This CDR3 contains 16 residues. Germline V gives CDR1 SGHVS, CDR2 FNYEAQ. With V trimmed by 4 bases and J by 4 bases, 11 bases remained unmatched. CDR3: CASSSGRLDRAETQYF. Here the CDR3 DNA reads TGTGCCAGCAGCTCCGGCCGGCTGGACAGGGCAGAGACCCAGTACTTC.

The table lists this clone with a few counts. As DNA, the CDR3 is TGTGCCAGCAGCCCCCCTATCGGACCCTTCTCCTACGAGCAGTACTTC. It is translated as CASSPPIGPFSYEQYF. The chain employs TRBV7-9 and TRBJ2-7; D gene uncertain. CDR1 is SEHNR and CDR2 is FQNEAQ in the germline V gene (reference sequence). The CDR3 runs 16 residues. V lost 5 bases, J lost 0 bases, and 17 bases lay in between.

The rearrangement links TRBV6-1 to TRBJ2-2; D is unresolved. Trimming removed 6 bases at V and 0 bases at J, with 8 bases between. Per the germline V gene, CDR1 is MNHNS and CDR2 is SASEGT. The length of the CDR3 is 14 residues. The DNA for the CDR3 is TGTGCCAGCAGCCGGTCCCCGAACACCGGGGAGCTGTTTTTT. Its protein product is CASSRSPNTGELFF.